This passage covers 27 T cell receptor beta chains from one sample sequenced in a study of blood T cells in healthy people across ages. A J-beta primer mix and a sample-barcoded 5' primer were used in a second PCR of about 7 to 12 cycles. TCRdb re-derived calls from the 5' RACE reads in MiXCR, one entry per CDR3 protein. There are about 1 million distinct CDR3 sequences in the sample; under 45% occur only once, and around 18% lies in the top ten. The sample comprised blood. Source of these receptors: a woman in her sixties or seventies in good health.

This clonotype has more than one count but fewer than ten. The V and J genes are TRBV7-4 and TRBJ2-1; the D gene is possibly TRBD1 (6 bases). V was clipped by 5 bases and J by 0 bases, with 23 bases between them. CDR3 size: 19 residues. Germline CDR1 and CDR2: SGHVT and SQSDAQ. The chain's CDR3 is CASSPPTNRDPSSYNEQFF. CDR3 DNA: TGTGCCAGCAGCCCCCCCACCAACAGGGACCCTAGCTCCTACAATGAGCAGTTCTTC.

The genes are TRBV12-3 or TRBV12-4 and TRBJ2-7; 9 nucleotides line up with TRBD1. The V gene end was trimmed by 6 bases and the J gene end by 6 bases; junction bases not matched to a gene: 6. The CDR3 spans 13 residues. CDR3 residues: CASRPRTGVEQYF. The CDR3 nucleotides are TGTGCCAGCAGGCCCCGGACAGGGGTCGAGCAGTACTTC.

The chain carries TRBV29-1 and TRBJ2-1, with 10 bases lining up with TRBD1. V lost 7 bases to trimming and J lost 6 bases; unmatched junction nucleotides: 3. The CDR3 has 12 amino acids. The germline V gene encodes CDR1 SQVTM and CDR2 ANQGSEA. CDR3: CSGDRGRNEQFF. The CDR3, as DNA: TGCAGCGGGGACAGGGGACGCAATGAGCAGTTCTTC.

This clonotype has more than one count but fewer than ten. The chain recombines TRBV13 with TRBJ2-5; D ambiguous. Judging by the DNA end, TRBJ2-7 fits better; the J call may be wrong. This CDR3 region has 13 residues. Germline V gene lookup returns CDR1 PRHDT and CDR2 FYEKMQ (reference sequence). The CDR3 here is CASSLVTPYEQYF. In DNA, the CDR3 is TGTGCCAGCAGCTTAGTGACGCCTTACGAGCAGTACTTC.

This clonotype was detected only a few times. The rearrangement links TRBV2 to TRBJ1-1; D unclear. This CDR3 comprises 10 residues. Trimming left V 8 bases short and J 11 bases short, with 12 bases between. Germline V CDR1 and CDR2: SNHLY, FYNNEI. CDR3 sequence reads: CASLFGRAFF. In DNA form, the CDR3 reads TGTGCCAGCCTTTTCGGGAGGGCTTTCTTT. The variable domain in full, completed from reference TRBV2 and TRBJ1-1, reads EPEVTQTPSHQVTQMGQEVILRCVPISNHLYFYWYRQILGQKVEFLVSFYNNEISEKSEIFDDQFSVERPDGSNFTLKIRSTKLEDSAMYFCASLFGRAFFGQGTRLTVV.

The J gene is TRBJ2-1, the V gene TRBV29-1; D not certain. The CDR3 sequence is 10 residues long. The V gene lost 2 bases and the J gene lost 9 bases, with 5 bases spanning the gap. Germline values: CDR1 SQVTM, CDR2 ANQGSEA. The chain's CDR3 is CSVEITEQFF. CDR3 DNA: TGCAGCGTTGAAATTACTGAGCAGTTCTTC.

The chain joins TRBV19 to TRBJ2-1, with a tentative D call TRBD1 (5 bases). Germline CDR1 and CDR2: LNHDA and SQIVND (reference sequence). V was cut by 0 bases and J by 10 bases, with 10 bases left in between. The CDR3 length is 13 residues. The CDR3 sequence: CASSIDKRQEQFF. The CDR3 region has the DNA TGTGCCAGTAGTATAGATAAGAGACAGGAGCAGTTCTTC.

The chain is built from TRBV10-3 and TRBJ2-7; no firm D call. The J call could be wrong; TRBJ2-5 is a better fit for the DNA end. Germline assignment: CDR1 ENHRY and CDR2 SYGVKD. The CDR3 is 11 residues long. The CDR3 reads CAISGKETQYF. DNA of the CDR3: TGTGCCATCAGTGGAAAGGAGACCCAGTACTTC.

This clonotype has just a few counts. The chain links TRBV4-2 to TRBJ2-5, with 9 bases that match TRBD1. The CDR3 has 16 residues. V shed 1 base and J 3 bases; nucleotides not matched to a gene: 6. Germline values: CDR1 LGHNA, CDR2 YNFKEQ. The CDR3 protein is CASSQGDRVGEETQYF. CDR3 DNA: TGTGCCAGCAGCCAAGGGGACAGGGTAGGGGAAGAGACCCAGTACTTC.

This chain links TRBV21-1 with TRBJ2-3; TRBD1, the table's D call, was not compared with the DNA. TRBV21-1 is recorded as a pseudogene. This CDR3 is built from 24 residues. This CDR3 is CVSRCHPGQTRLGAGDLEPDTQYF. The CDR3 nucleotides read TGTGTCAGCAGATGCCATCCGGGACAGACAAGACTAGGAGCGGGAGATCTAGAACCAGATACGCAGTATTTT.

The chain links TRBV6-5 to TRBJ1-1; D is undetermined. The CDR3 runs to 15 residues. V lost 2 bases and J lost 1, with 11 bases in between. CDR1 and CDR2 (germline): MNHEY, SVGAGI. The CDR3 reads CASSYAGSGNTEAFF. CDR3 nucleotide sequence: TGTGCCAGCAGTTACGCTGGAAGCGGGAACACTGAAGCTTTCTTT.

The chain combines TRBV9 with TRBJ2-4, with TRBD2 identical over 11 bases. Gene TRBJ2-5 matches the end of the DNA better, so the J call may be wrong. Germline CDR1 and CDR2: SGDLS and YYNGEE. The CDR3 consists of 16 residues. The CDR3 is CASSVASSGGQETQYF. The DNA for the CDR3 is TGTGCCAGCAGCGTAGCGTCTAGCGGGGGGCAAGAGACCCAGTACTTC.

This clonotype was seen a handful of times. V and J are TRBV7-2 and TRBJ2-7; 11 bases are a match to TRBD2. The V and J ends lost 5 bases and 9 bases, in that order; junction bases with no gene match: 18. Germline CDR1 SGHTA, CDR2 FQGNSA. The CDR3 is 17 residues long. The CDR3 nucleotides read TGTGCCAGCAGCCAATATCTCCCGGGACTAGCGGATGTGGGGCAGTACTTC. Translation: CASSQYLPGLADVGQYF.

The chain is built from TRBV20-1 and TRBJ1-5; the D gene is possibly TRBD1 (6 bases). The length of the CDR3 is 13 residues. V lost 5 bases, J lost 3 bases, and 11 bases lay in between. Per the germline V gene, CDR1 is DFQATT and CDR2 is SNEGSKA (reference sequence). The DNA for the CDR3 is TGCAGTGCTCGACAGGTCACCAATCAGCCCCAGCATTTT. This gives the protein CSARQVTNQPQHF.

The chain links TRBV29-1 to TRBJ2-1; 8 positions match TRBD2. CDR1 and CDR2 (germline): SQVTM, ANQGSEA. The CDR3 runs 15 residues. V dropped 0 bases and J dropped 0; count of bases not matched to a gene: 1. The CDR3 sequence: CSVEESGSSYNEQFF. CDR3 coding DNA: TGCAGCGTTGAAGAAAGCGGGAGCTCCTACAATGAGCAGTTCTTC.

The chain carries TRBV7-8 and TRBJ2-5, with a weak D call TRBD1 (6 bases). The J call is doubtful: the DNA matches TRBJ2-7 better. The germline V gene encodes CDR1 SGHVS and CDR2 FQNEAQ. The CDR3 contains 17 residues. For the CDR3, the DNA is TGTGCCAGCAGCTCCCCCAGTACGCTACAGGGAAGCTACGAGCAGTACTTC. This translates into CASSSPSTLQGSYEQYF.

The chain carries TRBV7-2 and TRBJ2-5, with D perhaps matching TRBD1 or TRBD2 (5 bases each). Trimming pared 0 bases from V and 5 bases from J, leaving 13 bases between. Germline-derived CDR1 and CDR2 are SGHTA and FQGNSA. This CDR3 has 15 amino acids. CDR3 residues: CASSLALRDDETQYF. In DNA form, the CDR3 reads TGTGCCAGCAGCTTAGCGCTACGGGACGATGAGACCCAGTACTTC. Looking up the rest from reference TRBV7-2 and TRBJ2-5 gives the full variable domain: GAGVSQSPSNKVTEKGKDVELRCDPISGHTALYWYRQSLGQGLEFLIYFQGNSAPDKSGLPSDRFSAERTGGSVSTLTIQRTQQEDSAVYLCASSLALRDDETQYFGPGTRLLVL.

V and J are TRBV12-3 or TRBV12-4 and TRBJ2-1; D gene ambiguous. This CDR3 region has 12 residues. Trimming pared 2 bases from V and 10 bases from J, leaving 9 bases between. CDR3 nucleotide sequence: TGTGCCAGCAGTTTAAACGACGGCGAGCAGTTCTTC. Protein: CASSLNDGEQFF.

The CDR3 region is CASSVERAPYNEQFF. The CDR3 nucleotides are TGTGCCAGCAGCGTAGAGCGAGCCCCCTACAATGAGCAGTTCTTC. The rearrangement links TRBV9 to TRBJ2-1; D ambiguous. Between the trimmed V and J ends, which lost 0 bases and 2 bases, there was a span of 9 bases. Germline lookup yields CDR1 SGDLS and CDR2 YYNGEE. The CDR3 totals 15 residues.

The chain combines TRBV7-2 with TRBJ2-1, with D possibly matching TRBD1 (5 bases). Between the trimmed V and J ends, which lost 4 bases and 1 base, there was a span of 8 bases. Germline V lookup: CDR1 SGHTA, CDR2 FQGNSA. This CDR3 comprises 14 residues. This chain's CDR3 is CASSSGISYNEQFF. The CDR3 region has the DNA TGTGCCAGCAGCTCAGGGATTTCCTACAATGAGCAGTTCTTC. The full variable domain, rest sourced from reference TRBV7-2 and TRBJ2-1, is GAGVSQSPSNKVTEKGKDVELRCDPISGHTALYWYRQSLGQGLEFLIYFQGNSAPDKSGLPSDRFSAERTGGSVSTLTIQRTQQEDSAVYLCASSSGISYNEQFFGPGTRLTVL.

Only a few counts were recorded for this clonotype. This chain connects TRBV5-1 to TRBJ2-3; 8 nucleotides align to TRBD2. The CDR3 contains 15 residues. The ends lost 0 bases at V and 2 bases at J; junction bases unmatched: 2. From germline, CDR1 is SGHRS and CDR2 YFSETQ. The DNA for the CDR3 is TGCGCCAGCAGCTTGGAACTAGCGGTCACAGATACGCAGTATTTT. It is translated as CASSLELAVTDTQYF. The full variable domain, its missing parts supplied by reference TRBV5-1 and TRBJ2-3, is KAGVTQTPRYLIKTRGQQVTLSCSPISGHRSVSWYQQTPGQGLQFLFEYFSETQRNKGNFPGRFSGRQFSNSRSEMNVSTLELGDSALYLCASSLELAVTDTQYFGPGTRLTVL.

J is TRBJ2-1 and V is TRBV12-3 or TRBV12-4; 12 nucleotides align to TRBD2. The CDR3 spans 16 residues. J was trimmed by 8 bases and V by 2 bases; bases with no gene match: 7. CDR3 region: CASSLPTSGSGDEQFF. CDR3 sequence (DNA): TGTGCCAGCAGTTTACCGACTAGCGGGAGTGGAGATGAGCAGTTCTTC.

This clonotype was observed many times. Compared with germline, one end of the junction differs, possibly owing to a read error. The J gene is TRBJ2-6, the V gene TRBV10-3; 12 nucleotides line up with TRBD2. This CDR3 is 21 amino acids long. Germline loops: CDR1 ENHRY, CDR2 SYGVKD. The CDR3 bases are TGTGCCATCAGTTTCCCACGGGACACTAGCGGGAGGACCTCTGAGGCCAACGTCCTGACTTTC. This codes for CAISFPRDTSGRTSEANVLTF.

The rearrangement uses TRBV4-2 and TRBJ2-3; weak D call: TRBD2 (7 bases). Germline V gene data show CDR1 as LGHNA and CDR2 as YNFKEQ. V gave up 4 bases and J gave up 2 bases, with 19 bases separating them. This CDR3 has 17 residues. This CDR3 is CASSPIGAGALTDTQYF. CDR3 coding DNA: TGTGCCAGCAGCCCAATCGGCGCGGGGGCACTCACAGATACGCAGTATTTT.

This clonotype was detected only a few times. The gene calls are TRBV6-2 or TRBV6-3 and TRBJ2-1, with 12 bases that match TRBD2. J was trimmed by 7 bases and V by 5 bases; bases with no gene match: 12. The length of the CDR3 is 17 residues. Germline-derived CDR1 and CDR2 are MNHEY and SVGEGT. CDR3 sequence reads: CASSSRLAGAGGNEQFF. The CDR3 bases are TGTGCCAGCAGTAGCCGACTAGCGGGAGCGGGGGGAAATGAGCAGTTCTTC.

This sequence joins TRBV12-3 or TRBV12-4 and TRBJ2-3; the D gene is possibly TRBD1 (6 bases). Trimming pared 7 bases from V and 2 bases from J, leaving 16 bases between. The CDR3 loop spans 15 amino acids. CDR3 DNA: TGTGCCAGCACACCTGCTAGGGGGATCACAGATACGCAGTATTTT. Amino acids: CASTPARGITDTQYF.

This rearrangement joins TRBV9 to TRBJ1-2; possible D gene TRBD1, 5 bases. Germline CDR1 and CDR2: SGDLS and YYNGEE. CDR3 length equals 14 residues. Trimming shortened V by 0 bases and J by 8 bases, and 14 bases separated the two germline ends. The CDR3 protein is CASSVGQLLRGYTF. The CDR3, as DNA: TGTGCCAGCAGCGTAGGACAGCTTCTACGGGGCTACACCTTC.